What follows are 5 T cell receptor beta chains derived from one specimen sequenced in a study of identifying expanded T cells in peripheral blood. Repertoires were generated with immunoSEQ multiplex PCR, while TCRdb's copy carries only in-frame clones and drops some. The sample has around 75,000 clones; almost 90% are singletons. Specimen: blood. These receptors were collected from a person aged 18 to 75 in good health.

The rearrangement joins TRBV20-1 to TRBJ1-1; no definite D call. V was cut by 4 bases and J by 11 bases, with 14 bases left in between. The length of the CDR3 is 11 residues. The germline V gene encodes CDR1 DFQATT and CDR2 SNEGSKA (reference sequence). The CDR3 region is CSANREPRAFF. In DNA form, the CDR3 reads TGCAGTGCTAACCGGGAGCCTCGGGCTTTCTTT.

This chain connects TRBV7-3 to TRBJ2-1; D is possibly TRBD1 (5 bases). V lost 4 bases, J lost 0 bases, and 10 bases lay in between. This CDR3 is 15 amino acids long. Germline CDR1 and CDR2: SGHTA and FQGTGA. The CDR3 DNA reads as TGTGCCAGCAGCTCGGACACGAGCTCCTACAATGAGCAGTTCTTC. Amino acid sequence: CASSSDTSSYNEQFF.

This clone has only a few counts. This chain uses TRBV27 with TRBJ1-5; possibly TRBD1 for D (6 bases). The germline V gene encodes CDR1 MNHEY and CDR2 SMNVEV (reference sequence). This CDR3 has 17 residues. Trimming took off 10 bases at V and 0 bases at J, with 22 bases between the two ends. The CDR3 coding sequence is TGTGCCATCCGTACAGGACAGAGCCGATATAGCAATCAGCCCCAGCATTTT. As protein: CAIRTGQSRYSNQPQHF.

This clone was observed a handful of times. The chain recombines TRBV11-2 with TRBJ1-1; tentative D call: TRBD1 (6 bases). This CDR3 is built from 12 residues. Germline-derived CDR1 and CDR2 are SGHAT and FQNNGV. Trimming stripped 5 bases from V and 7 bases from J, with 11 bases between. The CDR3 sequence is CASSPGGYEAFF. The DNA for the CDR3 is TGTGCCAGCAGCCCCGGGGGCTATGAAGCTTTCTTT.

The V and J genes are TRBV7-2 and TRBJ2-7; tentative D call: TRBD2 (5 bases). From germline, CDR1 is SGHTA and CDR2 FQGNSA. The CDR3 runs 14 residues. Trimming took off 5 bases at V and 0 bases at J, with 11 bases between the two ends. The CDR3 is CASSTDYSSYEQYF. The DNA of the CDR3 is TGTGCCAGCAGCACCGACTACAGCTCCTACGAGCAGTACTTC.